Presented here are 22 T cell receptor beta chains from one specimen sequenced in a study of T-cell reconstitution after alpha-beta-depleted transplantation in children listed by TCRdb under 2016. The sample's treatment or condition label is to be understood as: allogeneic hematopoietic cell transplantation with graft depleted of TCRalphabeta T cells and CD19 B cells. Receptor amplification or capture employed PCR. The instrument was an Illumina HiSeq 2500. TCR libraries were prepared with molecular barcoding, using unique molecular identifiers to normalize TCRbeta repertoire quantification. Using fastp trimming at Q25 and MiXCR clonotype assembly, TCRdb reanalyzed the public sequencing data and kept in-frame beta chains. Entries that share a CDR3 protein sequence are merged under the most common genes and DNA. The sample table shows about 160,000 distinct CDR3 sequences, and roughly 11% are seen once. The ten largest clones represent around 14% of the sample.

The sequences come from PBMCs, collected before TCRalphabeta/CD19-depleted stem cell transplant. These receptors originate from a boy aged 2 to 9 with acute myeloid leukemia, due to receive a stem cell transplant.

In this sample, this clonotype turned up many times. The V gene is TRBV7-9, the J gene TRBJ1-2; D not resolved. Deletions cut 5 bases from V and 8 bases from J, with 9 bases between. The CDR3 has 11 residues. The germline gives CDR1 SEHNR, CDR2 FQNEAQ (reference sequence). The CDR3 here is CASSLNKGYTF. The CDR3 bases are TGTGCCAGCAGCCTTAACAAGGGCTACACCTTC.

This clonotype has a count of ten or more. The CDR3 region has the DNA TGTGCCAGCAGTTTATTTACAGGGGGCACTGAAGCTTTCTTT. Translating it yields CASSLFTGGTEAFF. The V gene is TRBV27, the J gene TRBJ1-1; 8 bases are a match to TRBD1. The CDR3 loop spans 14 amino acids. V shed 1 base, J shed 4 bases, and the junction held 2 bases outside the gene matches. Germline values: CDR1 MNHEY, CDR2 SMNVEV (reference sequence).

This clonotype has at least ten counts. The rearrangement links TRBV5-1 to TRBJ1-5; TRBD1 matches 10 bases. The CDR3 is made up of 14 amino acids. Germline V lookup: CDR1 SGHRS, CDR2 YFSETQ. The V and J ends lost 4 bases and 4 bases, in that order; junction bases with no gene match: 2. The CDR3 sequence: CASSPDRGNQPQHF. The DNA of the CDR3 is TGCGCCAGCAGCCCGGACAGGGGGAATCAGCCCCAGCATTTT.

This clonotype was picked up many times. The chain has TRBV3-1 and TRBJ2-3; D ambiguous. Germline CDR1 reads LGHDT; CDR2 reads YNNKEL (reference sequence). V was pared by 4 bases and J by 2 bases, with 7 bases between. This CDR3 spans 13 amino acids. DNA of the CDR3: TGTGCCAGCAGCCGCCCTAACACAGATACGCAGTATTTT. This encodes CASSRPNTDTQYF.

The table lists this clonotype with many counts. The chain uses TRBV7-9 and TRBJ1-1; D ambiguous. Trimming pared 5 bases from V and 5 bases from J, leaving 9 bases between. The CDR3 consists of 12 residues. CDR1 is SEHNR, CDR2 FQNEAQ, per germline (reference sequence). This chain's CDR3 is CASSVAGTEAFF. The DNA of the CDR3 is TGTGCCAGCAGCGTGGCCGGGACTGAAGCTTTCTTT.

This clonotype was picked up many times. The V gene is TRBV29-1, the J gene TRBJ2-5; 7 bases are a match to TRBD2. The length of the CDR3 is 21 residues. V shed 1 base and J 5 bases; nucleotides not matched to a gene: 28. The germline gives CDR1 SQVTM, CDR2 ANQGSEA. The CDR3 reads CSVEAGSWRSVRRTRRETQYF. CDR3 DNA sequence: TGCAGCGTTGAAGCGGGATCTTGGAGGAGTGTGCGGAGGACTAGAAGGGAGACCCAGTACTTC.

This clonotype occurred many times. V usage is TRBV20-1 and J usage is TRBJ2-1; 7 nucleotides line up with TRBD2. The V segment lost 3 bases and the J segment 0 bases; nucleotides outside the gene matches: 5. Per the germline V gene, CDR1 is DFQATT and CDR2 is SNEGSKA (reference sequence). The CDR3 is 15 residues long. The CDR3 sequence: CSASRGVLSYNEQFF. CDR3 coding DNA: TGCAGTGCTAGTCGGGGGGTCCTCTCCTACAATGAGCAGTTCTTC.

This clonotype has just a few counts. The rearrangement joins TRBV20-1 to TRBJ1-1; the match to TRBD1 covers 8 bases. The germline V gene has CDR1 DFQATT and CDR2 SNEGSKA (reference sequence). The length of the CDR3 is 11 residues. With 6 bases clipped from V and 8 bases from J, the junction kept 5 bases outside the gene matches. DNA for the CDR3: TGCAGTGCCAGACAGGGGCGGGAAGCTTTCTTT. Amino acids: CSARQGREAFF.

Comments on this clonotype: This clone may be a read error of a much larger clone one base away. The chain employs TRBV20-1 and TRBJ1-5; TRBD1 aligns across 7 bases. The germline CDR1 and CDR2 sequences are DFQATT and SNEGSKA (reference sequence). The CDR3 length is 13 residues. The CDR3 sequence is CCASGTGNQPQHF. DNA for the CDR3: TGCTGTGCTTCCGGGACAGGCAATCAGCCCCAGCATTTT.

This clonotype was detected ten times or more. The chain is built from TRBV6-1 and TRBJ2-7; TRBD1 aligns across 10 bases. Trimming removed 5 bases from V and 4 bases from J; junction bases left unmatched: 5. The CDR3 contains 14 residues. CDR1 is MNHNS and CDR2 is SASEGT in the germline V gene. The CDR3 DNA is TGTGCCAGCAGTCTCGGGGACAGGGGTTACGAGCAGTACTTC. Its protein product is CASSLGDRGYEQYF.

Many counts were recorded for this clonotype. V and J are TRBV25-1 and TRBJ2-5; 8 bases are a match to TRBD2. Germline loops: CDR1 MGHDK, CDR2 SYGVNS. The ends lost 5 bases at V and 5 bases at J; junction bases unmatched: 13. This CDR3 has 16 residues. CDR3 sequence reads: CASSPFTGGLRETQYF. CDR3 sequence (DNA): TGTGCCAGCAGTCCGTTTACGGGGGGGCTGAGGGAGACCCAGTACTTC.

There are many counts of this clonotype. The genes are TRBV5-1 and TRBJ2-7, with 11 bases fitting TRBD1. The CDR3 is 14 residues long. Germline CDR1 reads SGHRS; CDR2 reads YFSETQ. J lost 5 bases, V lost 4 bases, and 5 bases had no gene match. The CDR3 region is CASSPSGQGDEQYF. In nucleotides, the CDR3 is TGCGCCAGCAGCCCATCGGGACAGGGGGACGAGCAGTACTTC.

As to this clonotype: One end of the junction is discordant with germline, which a read error may explain. The chain joins TRBV4-2 to TRBJ2-7, with D uncertain. CDR1 and CDR2 from the germline V gene are LGHNA and YNFKEQ. This CDR3 has 15 residues. The CDR3 protein is CAISPGLLFSYEQYF. The CDR3 bases are TGTGCCATCAGCCCCGGGCTCCTCTTCTCCTACGAGCAGTACTTC.

In its sample, this clonotype was seen many times. CDR3 coding DNA: TGTGCCAGCAGCGCGGAGGGGCTAGTGTTCAGCACAGATACGCAGTATTTT. Protein sequence: CASSAEGLVFSTDTQYF. The V gene is TRBV7-9, the J gene TRBJ2-3, with a possible D match to TRBD2 (6 bases). The CDR3 loop spans 17 amino acids. CDR1 and CDR2 (germline): SEHNR, FQNEAQ (reference sequence). V dropped 5 bases and J dropped 0 bases, with 18 bases sitting between them.

This clonotype was seen many times. The chain carries TRBV19 and TRBJ1-2; D is uncertain. Germline V lookup: CDR1 LNHDA, CDR2 SQIVND (reference sequence). The CDR3 contains 14 residues. Trimming left V 4 bases short and J 10 bases short, with 19 bases between. The CDR3 here is CASSTRPDRLNYTF. The CDR3, as DNA: TGTGCCAGTAGTACCCGGCCGGACCGACTGAACTACACCTTC.

This clonotype was observed at least ten times. The chain employs TRBV14 and TRBJ2-1; D ambiguous. The germline gives CDR1 SGHDN, CDR2 FVKESK. The CDR3 consists of 15 residues. Between the trimmed V and J ends, which lost 2 bases and 12 bases, there was a span of 20 bases. The CDR3 sequence: CASSQTAYLMGGQFF. DNA of the CDR3: TGTGCCAGCAGCCAAACTGCCTATTTGATGGGTGGGCAGTTCTTC.

This clonotype was counted a single time. A single base separates this from a much larger clone, so it may be a read error. This chain links TRBV4-2 with TRBJ1-1, with TRBD1 identical over 11 bases. V shed 5 bases, J shed 2 bases, and the junction held 4 bases outside the gene matches. CDR1 and CDR2 from the germline V gene are LGHNA and YNFKEQ. This CDR3 region has 15 residues. CDR3 amino acids: CASSRTGGSNTEAFF. As DNA, the CDR3 is TGTGCCAGCAGCAGGACAGGGGGCTCTAACACTGAAGCTTTCTTT.

In its sample, this clonotype was seen many times. In nucleotides, the CDR3 is TGCAGTGCTAGAGATATCGGGTCCCCCTACGAGCAGTACTTC. It codes for CSARDIGSPYEQYF. This chain links TRBV20-1 with TRBJ2-7, with no clear D. Trimming removed 0 bases from V and 2 bases from J, with 11 bases in between. CDR1 is DFQATT, CDR2 SNEGSKA, per germline (reference sequence). CDR3 size: 14 residues.

This clonotype occurred many times. This chain connects TRBV12-3 or TRBV12-4 to TRBJ2-4, with D perhaps being TRBD1 or TRBD2 (5 bases each). Trimming took off 2 bases at V and 7 bases at J, with 9 bases between the two ends. This CDR3 has 13 residues. The CDR3 region is CASSLIGENIQYF. The CDR3 nucleotides read TGTGCCAGCAGTTTAATAGGGGAGAACATTCAGTACTTC.

This clonotype was found many times. The chain is built from TRBV12-3 or TRBV12-4 and TRBJ1-2, with 8 bases fitting TRBD1. V was pared by 5 bases and J by 5 bases, with 13 bases of the junction left unmatched. The CDR3 is made up of 16 amino acids. CDR3 residues: CASSRTVGQGLYGYTF. DNA of the CDR3: TGTGCCAGCAGTCGAACTGTAGGACAGGGCCTATATGGCTACACCTTC.

This clonotype was observed many times. V usage is TRBV20-1 and J usage is TRBJ1-5; D possibly corresponds to TRBD1 (5 bases). The ends were cut back, 0 bases at V and 5 bases at J, with 17 bases in the middle. Looked up from germline, CDR1 is DFQATT and CDR2 is SNEGSKA (reference sequence). The CDR3 contains 16 residues. The CDR3 loop reads CSARDSGTSRDQPQHF. The CDR3 DNA follows: TGCAGTGCTAGAGATTCGGGGACCTCCCGGGATCAGCCCCAGCATTTT.

This clonotype was found many times. The gene calls are TRBV10-3 and TRBJ1-2; 10 bases match TRBD1. The CDR3 runs 13 residues. Germline CDR1 reads ENHRY; CDR2 reads SYGVKD. With 8 bases clipped from V and 6 bases from J, the junction kept 6 bases outside the gene matches. CDR3 sequence reads: CAIGAGTGDGYTF. The CDR3, as DNA: TGTGCCATCGGAGCCGGGACAGGGGATGGCTACACCTTC.